This T cell receptor beta chain stems from a study of blood T cell repertoires in COVID-19. Looking at the study overall: The United States, Italy and Spain provided the acute and convalescent COVID-19 samples. In each case, the material was cDNA or gDNA derived from T cells, B-cell-depleted T cells, or PBMCs.

During active infection, Seattle patients enrolled and were then monitored through disease. V gave up 0 bases and J gave up 1 base, with 10 bases separating them. The CDR3 sequence is 15 residues long. CDR1 WNHNN and CDR2 SYGVQD come from the germline V gene (reference sequence). Original data processing: Reference gene primer amplification in the assay estimated nucleated cell counts. TCRdb's table, derived via immunoSEQ multiplex PCR, lists solely in-frame clones and lacks some. The V and J calls and clone size are taken from that table; D and trimming were inferred from the DNA. The data show around 250,000 clones, 75% to 90% seen once.

The clonotype comes from a woman aged 70 to 79 with COVID-19, enrolled during active disease. V is TRBV10-1 and J is TRBJ2-7; D perhaps matches TRBD2 (6 bases). Sequencing was done on a sample of peripheral blood. CDR3 region: CASSESMGGSYEQYF. The DNA for the CDR3 is TGCGCCAGCAGTGAGTCGATGGGGGGATCCTACGAGCAGTACTTC.